The present TCR beta chain was sequenced within a study of human T cells and chemical hapten exposure. Study-wide results and caveats: Compared with pre-sensitization or healthy control sets, expanded TCRs clustered more.

Time point described: patch test 1, 2 weeks after DPC sensitization. Treatment in this sample: therapeutic diphenylcyclopropenone sensitization with weekly scalp DPC. Prior to application of each patch test, blood was drawn. This CDR3 is 14 amino acids long. Trimming pared 4 bases from V and 5 bases from J, leaving 14 bases between. CDR1 is MNHEY, CDR2 SVGEGT, per germline. This clonotype has at least ten counts. Its matching antigen is unknown. As the library was built, unique molecular identifiers were attached to individual cDNA molecules. In the authors' methods: 95,638 TCRs per sample was the median, with a range of about 20,000 to 750,000. TCRdb ran MiXCR on the RACE reads and lists one entry per CDR3 protein. The V and J calls follow TCRdb's processing rather than the paper's. The data show some 400,000 distinct CDR3 sequences, around 5% seen once.

The chain links TRBV6-2 or TRBV6-3 to TRBJ1-1, with D possibly matching TRBD1 (5 bases). This sequence originates from a woman aged 45-60 years with alopecia areata. Some clones in this sample may be carry-over from other donors' samples. Specimen: whole blood, collected in connection with sensitization to the hapten diphenylcyclopropenone (DPC). CDR3 loop: CASSWGPTGTEAFF. CDR3 coding DNA: TGTGCCAGCAGTTGGGGACCGACGGGGACTGAAGCTTTCTTT.